What follows are 24 T cell receptor beta chains derived from one specimen sequenced in a study of blood T cell repertoires in COVID-19. Repertoires were generated with immunoSEQ multiplex PCR, while TCRdb's copy carries only in-frame clones and drops some. The sample holds some 170,000 clones, approximately 90% seen once. Sequencing used peripheral blood. These receptors were obtained from a woman aged 50 to 60 with acute or convalescent COVID-19.

V usage is TRBV5-4 and J usage is TRBJ2-6; D remains unclear. The CDR3 totals 13 residues. Trimming left V 7 bases short and J 2 bases short, with 7 bases between. CDR1 SGHNT and CDR2 YYREEE come from the germline V gene (reference sequence). In DNA, the CDR3 is TGTGCCAGCGCGGCGGCTGGGGCCAACGTCCTGACTTTC. Translated, it gives CASAAAGANVLTF.

This chain joins TRBV5-6 and TRBJ1-2; 7 bases match TRBD1. The ends lost 2 bases at V and 3 bases at J; junction bases unmatched: 4. CDR1 SGHDT and CDR2 YYEEEE come from the germline V gene. The CDR3 covers 14 residues. CDR3 in amino acids: CASSFGQAYYGYTF. CDR3 coding DNA: TGTGCCAGCAGCTTTGGACAGGCGTACTATGGCTACACCTTC.

The chain employs TRBV11-2 and TRBJ2-1, with TRBD1 identical over 9 bases. Per germline, CDR1 SGHAT and CDR2 FQNNGV. V was clipped by 3 bases and J by 7 bases; unmatched bases: 7. There are 15 residues in the CDR3. CDR3 nucleotides: TGTGCCAGCAGCTTTGGGACAGGGACGGGGAATGAGCAGTTCTTC. Its translation: CASSFGTGTGNEQFF.

This clone was found a few times. The chain couples TRBV6-6 to TRBJ2-2; TRBD1 is a possible D gene (6 bases). Per germline, CDR1 MNHNY and CDR2 SVGAGI (reference sequence). This CDR3 comprises 14 residues. The ends were cut back, 0 bases at V and 8 bases at J, with 10 bases in the middle. This CDR3 reads CASSYSQQGGELFF. As DNA, the CDR3 is TGTGCCAGCAGTTACTCACAACAGGGAGGGGAGCTGTTTTTT.

V and J are TRBV29-1 and TRBJ2-7; 14 nucleotides agree with TRBD2. CDR1 is SQVTM and CDR2 is ANQGSEA in the germline V gene. V trimming: 4 bases; J trimming: 0 bases; junction bases outside the gene matches: 8. The CDR3 has 17 residues. This CDR3 is CSVVGLAGELSSYEQYF. CDR3 in DNA: TGCAGCGTTGTGGGACTAGCGGGAGAACTTAGCTCCTACGAGCAGTACTTC.

The gene calls are TRBV10-3 and TRBJ1-1; 12 nucleotides agree with TRBD1. The V gene end was trimmed by 6 bases and the J gene end by 1 base; junction bases not matched to a gene: 3. Germline CDR1 and CDR2: ENHRY and SYGVKD. The CDR3 extends over 15 amino acids. In nucleotides, the CDR3 is TGTGCCATCAGCGGGACAGGGGGCCGGAACACTGAAGCTTTCTTT. Its translation: CAISGTGGRNTEAFF.

CDR3 in DNA: TGTGCCAGCCTCTACCACAATGAGCAGTTCTTC. It yields the protein CASLYHNEQFF. V usage is TRBV12-3 or TRBV12-4 and J usage is TRBJ2-1; D is uncertain. Trimming left V 8 bases short and J 5 bases short, with 7 bases between. The CDR3 loop spans 11 amino acids.

V usage is TRBV28 and J usage is TRBJ1-4; the D gene is possibly TRBD1 (6 bases). The V gene lost 5 bases and the J gene lost 3 bases, with 10 bases spanning the gap. The CDR3 consists of 14 residues. Germline CDR1 reads MDHEN; CDR2 reads SYDVKM. The CDR3 region has the DNA TGTGCCAGCAGTCTTTGGGGGCCTAATGAAAAACTGTTTTTT. Protein product: CASSLWGPNEKLFF.

The V gene is TRBV5-1, the J gene TRBJ1-4; no clear D. Looked up from germline, CDR1 is SGHRS and CDR2 is YFSETQ. CDR3 length: 14 residues. The ends were cut back, 6 bases at V and 0 bases at J, with 9 bases in the middle. The DNA for the CDR3 is TGCGCCAGCACTGAACAATCAACTAATGAAAAACTGTTTTTT. Residues: CASTEQSTNEKLFF.

The chain links TRBV6-5 to TRBJ2-7; perhaps TRBD1 as D (5 bases). V was trimmed by 6 bases and J by 0 bases, leaving 9 bases between them. Germline CDR1 reads MNHEY; CDR2 reads SVGAGI. CDR3 size: 13 residues. The DNA of the CDR3 is TGTGCCAGCAGCAGGGTCCGCTCCTACGAGCAGTACTTC. Translated, it gives CASSRVRSYEQYF.

This clone came up a few times. This sequence joins TRBV5-1 and TRBJ2-4, with 9 bases fitting TRBD1. Per germline, CDR1 SGHRS and CDR2 YFSETQ. With V trimmed by 4 bases and J by 1 base, 3 bases remained unmatched. The CDR3 contains 15 residues. CDR3 sequence reads: CASSAGQGAKNIQYF. Written as DNA, the CDR3 is TGCGCCAGCAGCGCTGGACAGGGGGCCAAAAACATTCAGTACTTC.

The rearrangement links TRBV6-5 to TRBJ1-2; tentatively, D is TRBD1 (5 bases). V was cut by 7 bases and J by 5 bases, with 11 bases left in between. Germline CDR1 and CDR2: MNHEY and SVGAGI. The CDR3 covers 12 residues. CDR3 bases: TGTGCCAGCATGGAGACAGTTTATGGCTACACCTTC. It specifies CASMETVYGYTF.

The chain uses TRBV5-1 and TRBJ2-1; 7 bases are shared with TRBD1. The CDR3 is 15 amino acids. The junction had 6 bases not matched to a gene; V was cut back by 2 bases and J by 4 bases. Germline loops: CDR1 SGHRS, CDR2 YFSETQ. The CDR3 is CASSFADRVYNEQFF. The DNA for the CDR3 is TGCGCCAGCAGCTTCGCAGACAGGGTATACAATGAGCAGTTCTTC.

The chain employs TRBV7-2 and TRBJ2-1, with 11 bases identical to TRBD2. V shed 4 bases, J shed 2 bases, and the junction held 1 base outside the gene matches. The CDR3 covers 15 residues. Germline assignment: CDR1 SGHTA and CDR2 FQGNSA. CDR3 sequence: CASSSGLAAYNEQFF. CDR3 in DNA: TGTGCCAGCAGCTCGGGACTAGCGGCCTACAATGAGCAGTTCTTC.

The gene calls are TRBV5-1 and TRBJ2-5; D unclear. The CDR3 contains 15 residues. CDR1 and CDR2 from the germline V gene are SGHRS and YFSETQ. V gave up 0 bases and J gave up 2 bases, with 11 bases separating them. The CDR3, as DNA: TGCGCCAGCAGCTTGGCGGGTCAAAGACAAGAGACCCAGTACTTC. This codes for CASSLAGQRQETQYF. The full variable domain, rest sourced from reference TRBV5-1 and TRBJ2-5, is KAGVTQTPRYLIKTRGQQVTLSCSPISGHRSVSWYQQTPGQGLQFLFEYFSETQRNKGNFPGRFSGRQFSNSRSEMNVSTLELGDSALYLCASSLAGQRQETQYFGPGTRLLVL.

The chain joins TRBV6-2 or TRBV6-3 to TRBJ2-3, with TRBD2 matching 9 bases. The CDR3 length is 17 residues. Germline CDR1 reads MNHEY; CDR2 reads SVGEGT. Trimming took 1 base from V and 6 from J; bases not matched to a gene: 11. CDR3 nucleotides: TGTGCCAGCAGTTACTGGCTTAGCGGGGGCATCATCGATACGCAGTATTTT. This encodes CASSYWLSGGIIDTQYF.

The chain carries TRBV5-1 and TRBJ1-6; D is unresolved. Germline lookup yields CDR1 SGHRS and CDR2 YFSETQ. This CDR3 has 17 residues. The V gene lost 0 bases and the J gene lost 0 bases, with 10 bases spanning the gap. CDR3 protein: CASSLDVVSSYNSPLHF. DNA for the CDR3: TGCGCCAGCAGCTTGGATGTAGTAAGCTCCTATAATTCACCCCTCCACTTT. The full variable domain, rest sourced from reference TRBV5-1 and TRBJ1-6, is KAGVTQTPRYLIKTRGQQVTLSCSPISGHRSVSWYQQTPGQGLQFLFEYFSETQRNKGNFPGRFSGRQFSNSRSEMNVSTLELGDSALYLCASSLDVVSSYNSPLHFGNGTRLTVT.

J is TRBJ1-6 and V is TRBV4-3, with 8 nucleotides matching TRBD1. With V trimmed by 1 base and J by 4 bases, 3 bases remained unmatched. The germline V gene encodes CDR1 LGHNA and CDR2 YSLEER. This CDR3 contains 16 residues. CDR3 residues: CASSQAGQGYNSPLHF. CDR3 nucleotide sequence: TGCGCCAGCAGCCAAGCCGGACAGGGATATAATTCACCCCTCCACTTT.

The rearrangement joins TRBV4-1 to TRBJ2-1, with TRBD2 matching over 10 bases. V shed 2 bases and J 3 bases; nucleotides not matched to a gene: 4. There are 16 residues in the CDR3. CDR1 is MGHRA and CDR2 is YSYEKL in the germline V gene. CDR3 in amino acids: CASSQLAGGFYNEQFF. CDR3 nucleotides: TGCGCCAGCAGCCAATTAGCGGGGGGCTTCTACAATGAGCAGTTCTTC.

As for this clone: The identical CDR3 is also encoded by other nucleotide sequences in the sample. The chain combines TRBV9 with TRBJ1-1; a possible D gene is TRBD1 (5 bases). The CDR3 sequence is 13 residues long. Trimming took off 2 bases at V and 1 base at J, with 6 bases between the two ends. CDR1 is SGDLS, CDR2 YYNGEE, per germline. The CDR3 region has the DNA TGTGCCAGCAGCGTCACAGGGAACACTGAAGCTTTCTTT. The encoded protein is CASSVTGNTEAFF.

V gene TRBV21-1 combines with J gene TRBJ1-6; TRBD1 reflects the table's D call only, with no check against the DNA. TRBV21-1 is a pseudogene locus. The CDR3 consists of 14 residues. The DNA for the CDR3 is TGTGCCAGCAGCAATGACAGGGCGGATTCACCCCTCCACTTT. Translation: CASSNDRADSPLHF.

The chain uses TRBV4-3 and TRBJ1-1; D gene ambiguous. The CDR3 has 13 amino acids. V lost 0 bases and J lost 3, with 5 bases in between. The germline gives CDR1 LGHNA, CDR2 YSLEER. The CDR3 region is CASSQEWHTEAFF. Written as DNA, the CDR3 is TGCGCCAGCAGCCAAGAGTGGCACACTGAAGCTTTCTTT.

The V call is TRBV6-5, the J call TRBJ1-4; 9 bases align to TRBD1. Germline CDR1 is MNHEY and CDR2 is SVGAGI. This CDR3 region has 15 residues. Germline trimming cut 8 bases from V and 0 bases from J; bases unmatched to any gene: 4. The chain's CDR3 is CASRGQGATNEKLFF. The CDR3 bases are TGTGCCAGCCGGGGACAGGGCGCAACTAATGAAAAACTGTTTTTT.

The rearrangement joins TRBV6-5 to TRBJ2-3; 7 bases align to TRBD2. J was trimmed by 9 bases and V by 6 bases; bases with no gene match: 15. The CDR3 length is 15 residues. The V gene's germline CDR1 is MNHEY and CDR2 SVGAGI. The CDR3 bases are TGTGCCAGCAGCCTTTCTTATGGACGGGGGGTGACGCAGTATTTT. Translating it yields CASSLSYGRGVTQYF.